Included here is one T cell receptor beta chain sequence, with context. Per the original data handling: Reference gene primers were amplified, and this amplification served to estimate nucleated cell counts. Sequenced by immunoSEQ multiplex PCR; TCRdb stores in-frame clones only, minus some. The D gene and trimming were derived from the DNA, and the V and J assignments and clone size from that table. The sample shows 120,000 or so clones, about 75% of them seen only once. This sample stems from a study of blood T cell repertoires in COVID-19. Study context: COVID-19 samples from acute and convalescent phases originated in the United States, Italy and Spain. Sources were T cells, B-cell-depleted T cells, or PBMCs; the material itself was cDNA or gDNA.

Germline V gene sequence: CDR1 MDHEN, CDR2 SYDVKM. This CDR3 spans 15 amino acids. V was pared by 5 bases and J by 0 bases, with 11 bases between. The chain employs TRBV28 and TRBJ1-3; D gene ambiguous. The clonotype comes from a woman aged 80 or older with active or convalescent COVID-19. Material: peripheral blood. The CDR3: CASSEPGYSGNTIYF. Written as DNA, the CDR3 is TGTGCCAGCAGTGAGCCAGGATACTCTGGAAACACCATATATTTT.